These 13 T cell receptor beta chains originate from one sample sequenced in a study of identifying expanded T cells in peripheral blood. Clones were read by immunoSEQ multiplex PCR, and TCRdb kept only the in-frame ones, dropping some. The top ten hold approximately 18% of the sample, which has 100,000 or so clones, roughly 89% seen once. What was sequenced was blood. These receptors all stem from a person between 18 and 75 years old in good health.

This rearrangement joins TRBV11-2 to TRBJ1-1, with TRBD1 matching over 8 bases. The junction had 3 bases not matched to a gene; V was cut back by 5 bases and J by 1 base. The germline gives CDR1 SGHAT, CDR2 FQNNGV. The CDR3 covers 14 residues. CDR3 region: CASSTGQGNTEAFF. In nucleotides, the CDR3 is TGTGCCAGCAGCACAGGACAGGGGAACACTGAAGCTTTCTTT.

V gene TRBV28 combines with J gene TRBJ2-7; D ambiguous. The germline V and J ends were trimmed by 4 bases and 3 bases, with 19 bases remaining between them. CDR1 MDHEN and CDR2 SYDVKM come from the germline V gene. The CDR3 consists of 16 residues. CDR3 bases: TGTGCCAGCAGTTCCAGCCCCAGGCTTCTGATCTACGAGCAGTACTTC. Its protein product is CASSSSPRLLIYEQYF. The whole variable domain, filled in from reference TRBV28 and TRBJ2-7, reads DVKVTQSSRYLVKRTGEKVFLECVQDMDHENMFWYRQDPGLGLRLIYFSYDVKMKEKGDIPEGYSVSREKKERFSLILESASTNQTSMYLCASSSSPRLLIYEQYFGPGTRLTVT.

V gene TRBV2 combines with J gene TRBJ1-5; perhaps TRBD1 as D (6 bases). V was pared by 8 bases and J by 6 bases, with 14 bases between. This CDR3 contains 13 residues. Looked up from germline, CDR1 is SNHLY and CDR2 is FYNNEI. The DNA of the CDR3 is TGTGCCAGCGAGACAGGAGGCAGTCAGCCCCAGCATTTT. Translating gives CASETGGSQPQHF.

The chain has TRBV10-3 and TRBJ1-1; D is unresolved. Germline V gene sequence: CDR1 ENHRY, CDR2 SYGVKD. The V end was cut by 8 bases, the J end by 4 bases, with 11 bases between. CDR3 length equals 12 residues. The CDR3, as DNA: TGTGCCATCGCAGGCTCCGGCACTGAAGCTTTCTTT. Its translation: CAIAGSGTEAFF.

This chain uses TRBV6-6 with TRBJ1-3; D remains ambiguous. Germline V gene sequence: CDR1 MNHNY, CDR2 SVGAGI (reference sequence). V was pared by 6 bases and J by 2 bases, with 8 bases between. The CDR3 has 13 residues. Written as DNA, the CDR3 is TGTGCCAGCAGGGTGGATCCTGGAAACACCATATATTTT. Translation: CASRVDPGNTIYF.

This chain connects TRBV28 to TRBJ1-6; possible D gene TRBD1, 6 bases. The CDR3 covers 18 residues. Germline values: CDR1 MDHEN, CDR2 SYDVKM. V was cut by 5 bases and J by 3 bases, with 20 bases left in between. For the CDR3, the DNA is TGTGCCAGCAGTCCCCTCTTCGGGCGGACAGACTATAATTCACCCCTCCACTTT. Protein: CASSPLFGRTDYNSPLHF.

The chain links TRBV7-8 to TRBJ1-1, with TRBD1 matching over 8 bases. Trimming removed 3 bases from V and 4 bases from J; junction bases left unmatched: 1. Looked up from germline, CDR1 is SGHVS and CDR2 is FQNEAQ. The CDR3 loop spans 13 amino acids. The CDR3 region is CASSLGQATEAFF. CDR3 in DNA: TGTGCCAGCAGCTTGGGACAGGCCACTGAAGCTTTCTTT.

The CDR3 protein is CASSLVPENGYTF. The DNA for the CDR3 is TGTGCCAGCAGCTTAGTCCCGGAGAATGGCTACACCTTC. The chain combines TRBV7-9 with TRBJ1-2; D gene uncertain. V was trimmed by 1 base and J by 6 bases, leaving 9 bases between them. The CDR3 extends over 13 amino acids. The germline CDR1 and CDR2 sequences are SEHNR and FQNEAQ (reference sequence).

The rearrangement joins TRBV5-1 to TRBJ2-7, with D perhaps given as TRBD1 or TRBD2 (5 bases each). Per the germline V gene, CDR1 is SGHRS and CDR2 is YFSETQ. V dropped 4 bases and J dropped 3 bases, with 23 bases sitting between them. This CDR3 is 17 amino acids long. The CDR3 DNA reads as TGCGCCAGCAGCGGCGGCTCTATGGGACGGACCATCTACGAGCAGTACTTC. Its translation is CASSGGSMGRTIYEQYF.

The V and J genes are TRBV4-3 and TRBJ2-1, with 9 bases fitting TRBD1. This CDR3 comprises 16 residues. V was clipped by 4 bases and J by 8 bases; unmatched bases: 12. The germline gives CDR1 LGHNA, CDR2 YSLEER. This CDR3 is CASSRDPGQGGHEQFF. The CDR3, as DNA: TGCGCCAGCAGCCGAGACCCGGGACAGGGTGGCCATGAGCAGTTCTTC.

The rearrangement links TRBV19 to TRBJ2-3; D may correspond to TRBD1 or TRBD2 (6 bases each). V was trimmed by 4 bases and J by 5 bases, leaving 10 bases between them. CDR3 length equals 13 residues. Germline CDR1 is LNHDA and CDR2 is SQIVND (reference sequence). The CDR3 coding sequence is TGTGCCAGTAGTACCGGGGGCCAAGATACGCAGTATTTT. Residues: CASSTGGQDTQYF.

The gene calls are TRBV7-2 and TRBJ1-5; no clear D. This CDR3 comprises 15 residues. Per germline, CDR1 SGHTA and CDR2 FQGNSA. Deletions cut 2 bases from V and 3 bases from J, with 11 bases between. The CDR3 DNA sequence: TGTGCCAGCAGCTTATGGACCTCAATCAATCAGCCCCAGCATTTT. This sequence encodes CASSLWTSINQPQHF.

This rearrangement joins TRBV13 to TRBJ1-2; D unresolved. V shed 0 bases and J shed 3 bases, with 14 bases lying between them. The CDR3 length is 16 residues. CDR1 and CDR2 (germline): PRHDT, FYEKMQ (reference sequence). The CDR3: CASSLGHRGGDYGYTF. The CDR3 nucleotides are TGTGCCAGCAGCTTAGGCCATCGGGGTGGCGACTATGGCTACACCTTC.